This is a list of T cell receptor beta chains from one sample in a study of tumor-infiltrating lymphocytes in primary liver carcinoma. Each CDR3 protein is one row after TCRdb ran MiXCR on the multiplex PCR reads. The table includes around 78,000 distinct CDR3 sequences, 60% to 80% detected once. The material sequenced was liver tumor tissue from sampling region 4. The source is a woman aged 55-70 years with primary liver carcinoma and hepatitis B virus infection. The CDR3 runs from the conserved cysteine through the conserved F or W. A D gene is named only where the DNA matches it firmly. The size field is filled for only some rows; it gives once, few, many or a size class.

>TRBJ2-5|TRBD2|NA|TRBV9
CASSVQGTSGEETQYF
TGTGCCAGCAGCGTGCAGGGGACTAGCGGGGAAGAGACCCAGTACTTC
>TRBJ2-1|NA|NA|TRBV4-1
CPSSQRGSGYEQFF
TGCCCCAGCAGTCAGAGGGGTTCGGGGTATGAGCAGTTCTTC
>TRBJ1-1|NA|many|TRBV6-1
CASSEEPYMNTEAFF
TGTGCCAGCAGTGAGGAGCCTTACATGAACACTGAAGCTTTCTTT
>TRBJ2-1|TRBD2|many|TRBV28
CASTATSGRSPNEQFF
TGTGCCAGCACCGCCACTAGCGGGAGATCTCCTAATGAGCAGTTCTTC
>TRBJ1-1|NA|few|TRBV19
CASSIGGGTNTEAFF
TGTGCCAGTAGTATAGGGGGCGGAACGAACACTGAAGCTTTCTTT
>TRBJ2-7|NA|NA|TRBV2
CANSPRIAIYEQYF
TGTGCCAACAGTCCGAGGATTGCCATCTACGAGCAGTACTTC
>TRBJ1-1|NA|many|TRBV6-5
CASSYEPNTEAFF
TGTGCCAGCAGTTACGAACCGAACACTGAAGCTTTCTTT
>TRBJ2-1|NA|medium-sized|TRBV11-2
CASSLLQSNEQFF
TGTGCCAGCAGCTTATTGCAGAGCAATGAGCAGTTCTTC
>TRBJ1-2|NA|NA|TRBV28
CASNGGHASPYGYTF
TGTGCCAGCAATGGGGGACACGCTTCCCCCTATGGCTACACCTTC
>TRBJ1-4|TRBD1|NA|TRBV12-3/TRBV12-4
CANSLRQGDVKLFF
TGTGCCAACAGCCTCCGGCAGGGGGATGTAAAACTGTTTTTT
>TRBJ2-3|TRBD2|many|TRBV6-4
CASSDKSGGGTDTQYF
TGTGCCAGCAGTGACAAGAGTGGGGGGGGCACAGATACGCAGTATTTT
>TRBJ2-2|TRBD2|many|TRBV18
CASSPPSGANTGELFF
TGTGCCAGCTCACCACCTAGCGGGGCGAACACCGGGGAGCTGTTTTTT
>TRBJ1-1|NA|NA|TRBV12-3/TRBV12-4
CASTLGVAFF
TGTGCCAGCACTTTAGGGGTAGCCTTCTTT
>TRBJ1-1|NA|NA|TRBV1
CTSGQSLQGTTEVFF
TGCACCAGCGGCCAATCCCTTCAGGGGACCACTGAAGTTTTCTTT
>TRBJ2-4|NA|NA|TRBV12-5
CASGLILGGSTKNIQYF
TGTGCTAGTGGTTTGATACTGGGGGGCTCGACCAAAAACATTCAGTACTTC
>TRBJ2-3|NA|NA|TRBV11-2
CGSSLGGLTYTSDTQYF
TGTGGCAGCAGCTTAGGGGGACTAACGTACACGTCAGATACACAGTACTTT
>TRBJ1-6|NA|NA|TRBV29-1
CGVGHGGNSPLHF
TGCGGCGTCGGACATGGTGGGAATTCACCCCTCCACTTT
>TRBJ2-7|NA|NA|TRBV28
CTSSPSSSYEQYF
TGTACCAGCAGTCCATCGAGCTCCTACGAGCAGTACTTC
>TRBJ2-1|NA|many|TRBV29-1
CSVTGLNNEQFF
TGCAGCGTTACGGGGCTTAACAATGAGCAGTTCTTC
>TRBJ1-2|TRBD1|NA|TRBV6-5
CARRQDRGLGYTF
TGTGCCAGAAGACAGGACAGGGGGCTTGGCTACACCTTC
>TRBJ2-5|NA|NA|TRBV28
CASSLSARTGQETQYF
TGTGCCAGCAGTTTATCGGCGAGAACAGGCCAAGAGACCCAGTACTTC
>TRBJ1-2|NA|NA|TRBV6-1
CASSETIGDGYGYTF
TGTGCCAGCAGTGAAACGATAGGGGACGGCTATGGCTACACCTTC
>TRBJ1-1|NA|many|TRBV4-2
CASSQDLRGTEAFF
TGTGCCAGCAGCCAAGATCTAAGGGGTACTGAAGCTTTCTTT
>TRBJ2-7|NA|many|TRBV30
CAWRSGPSYEQYF
TGTGCCTGGAGGTCAGGTCCCTCCTACGAGCAGTACTTC
>TRBJ1-5|NA|NA|TRBV2
CASSIEQEGANQPQHF
TGTGCCAGCAGCATAGAACAGGAGGGAGCGAATCAGCCCCAGCATTTT
>TRBJ2-1|TRBD1|NA|TRBV29-1
CSVEDSDGTGAYNEQLF
TGCAGCGTTGAAGATTCGGATGGGACAGGGGCGTACAATGAGCAGCTCTTC
>TRBJ1-4|NA|NA|TRBV5-1
CASSLELHIGEKLFF
TGCGCCAGCAGCTTGGAGCTCCATATCGGTGAAAAACTGTTTTTT
>TRBJ1-1|TRBD1|NA|TRBV12-3/TRBV12-4
CANSFSDRGTEAFF
TGTGCCAACAGTTTCTCGGACAGGGGCACTGAAGCCTTCTTT
>TRBJ2-7|NA|NA|TRBV11-2
CASSPPSGTCERYF
TGTGCCAGCAGCCCCCCTTCAGGGACTTGCGAGCGGTACTTC
>TRBJ2-7|NA|NA|TRBV11-3
CASSLGQRHGYEQYF
TGTGCCAGCAGCTTAGGTCAGCGACATGGTTACGAGCAGTACTTC
>TRBJ2-5|TRBD2|many|TRBV7-9
CASLPGTSGRETQYF
TGTGCCAGCCTACCAGGGACTAGCGGGAGGGAGACCCAGTACTTC
>TRBJ2-2|NA|NA|TRBV12-5
CASGLVLPSAPNTGELFF
TGTGCTAGTGGCTTGGTCCTTCCTAGCGCCCCCAACACCGGGGAGCTGTTTTTT
>TRBJ2-1|NA|NA|TRBV4-1
CVSSQRGSGYEQFF
TGCGTCAGCAGCCAGAGGGGTTCGGGGTATGAGCAGTTCTTT
>TRBJ2-2|NA|NA|TRBV12-3/TRBV12-4
CASSLLKNTGKLFF
TGTGCCAGCAGTTTGCTAAAGAATACCGGGAAGCTGTTTTTT
>TRBJ2-6|NA|NA|TRBV28
CASGIGRTGVNVLTF
TGTGCCAGCGGAATCGGGAGAACTGGGGTCAACGTCCTGACTTTC
>TRBJ2-3|TRBD2|few|TRBV30
CVCGREGLGADTQYF
TGTGTCTGTGGACGGGAGGGCCTTGGGGCAGATACGCAGTATTTT
>TRBJ2-3|TRBD1|NA|TRBV29-1
CSVADRERAYF
TGCAGTGTAGCGGACAGGGAGAGAGCGTATTTT
>TRBJ2-1|NA|NA|TRBV6-4
CASSGGEGTYNEQSF
TGTGCCAGCAGTGGGGGTGAGGGAACCTACAATGAGCAGTCCTTC